This paragraph covers one T cell receptor (beta chain) sequence. The age range of participants was about 18 to 100 years, with residence in about 25 US areas. Recovery among Cohort 3 donors was established by two negative PCRs, clearance, or symptom resolution. Per the original methods: Reference gene primer amplification gave estimated nucleated cell counts. Assay: immunoSEQ multiplex PCR; the TCRdb copy retains only in-frame clones and omits some. The V and J calls and the clone size are those of that table, but D and trimming were determined from the DNA. Among approximately 200,000 clones listed, 80% to 90% were seen once. This record comes from a study of blood T cell repertoires in COVID-19. Study-level background: Nucleic acid was either cDNA or gDNA, and it came from T cells, B-cell-depleted T cells, or PBMCs.

This CDR3 has 13 amino acids. With 3 bases removed from V and 3 bases from J, the gap between germline ends came to 9 bases. From germline, CDR1 is SEHNR and CDR2 FQNEAQ (reference sequence). The genes are TRBV7-9 and TRBJ2-7; possibly TRBD1 for D (5 bases). Sequenced: PBMCs or T cells enriched from blood (not recorded which). This TCR derives from a man aged 25-45 years who had recovered from COVID-19. The CDR3 bases are TGTGCCAGCAGCTTTAAACAGGACTACGAGCAGTACTTC. It codes for CASSFKQDYEQYF. The variable domain in full, completed from reference TRBV7-9 and TRBJ2-7, reads DTGVSQNPRHKITKRGQNVTFRCDPISEHNRLYWYRQTLGQGPEFLTYFQNEAQLEKSRLLSDRFSAERPKGSFSTLEIQRTEQGDSAMYLCASSFKQDYEQYFGPGTRLTVT.